A selection of T cell receptor beta chains follows, all from one sample in a study of beta chain features in type 1 diabetes. The method was immunoSEQ multiplex PCR; TCRdb's version includes in-frame clones alone and lacks a portion of them. The sample has roughly 280,000 clones; around 25% are singletons. Sequenced material: naive CD4+ T cells from blood. These TCRs come from a woman in her 30s with type 1 diabetes. CDR3s include the opening cysteine and the closing phenylalanine or tryptophan. Each record gives: CDR3 protein, V gene, clone size, J gene. Expanded clones are given a class, and other clones once, few, many or no size at all.

CDR3 protein: CASSSGQASSYNEQFF; V gene: TRBV7-9; clone size: NA; J gene: TRBJ2-1
CDR3 protein: CASSLATGKLGEQYF; V gene: TRBV6-5; clone size: few; J gene: TRBJ2-7
CDR3 protein: CSVAGTGRGPQHF; V gene: TRBV29-1; clone size: few; J gene: TRBJ1-5
CDR3 protein: CASKISGRAGLAKNIQYF; V gene: TRBV28; clone size: once; J gene: TRBJ2-4
CDR3 protein: CASSLTVYGYTF; V gene: TRBV7-9; clone size: few; J gene: TRBJ1-2
CDR3 protein: CAWSQTLRTGNGYTF; V gene: TRBV30; clone size: few; J gene: TRBJ1-2
CDR3 protein: CAWSRQGEDTEAFF; V gene: TRBV30; clone size: few; J gene: TRBJ1-1
CDR3 protein: CASSPYGGAHSEQFF; V gene: TRBV7-9; clone size: NA; J gene: TRBJ2-1
CDR3 protein: CASRDSSEFRNQPQHF; V gene: TRBV5-1; clone size: NA; J gene: TRBJ1-5
CDR3 protein: CASSQPRSGQGTYEQYF; V gene: TRBV4-1; clone size: few; J gene: TRBJ2-7
CDR3 protein: CASSVEGRGSYNEQFF; V gene: TRBV21-1; clone size: NA; J gene: TRBJ2-1
CDR3 protein: CSVILTGGYGGYTF; V gene: TRBV29-1; clone size: NA; J gene: TRBJ1-2
CDR3 protein: CASSYSKGGSTDTQYF; V gene: TRBV6-5; clone size: few; J gene: TRBJ2-3
CDR3 protein: CASSIDSGGYNEQFF; V gene: TRBV19; clone size: few; J gene: TRBJ2-1
CDR3 protein: CAWDQGYQETQYF; V gene: TRBV30; clone size: few; J gene: TRBJ2-5
CDR3 protein: CASSLAGGDEQFF; V gene: TRBV7-9; clone size: once; J gene: TRBJ2-1
CDR3 protein: CASSLAPGNQPQHF; V gene: TRBV5-1; clone size: NA; J gene: TRBJ1-5
CDR3 protein: CASSSQATGGVAFF; V gene: TRBV9; clone size: NA; J gene: TRBJ1-1
CDR3 protein: CSASLRTSGRVYEQYF; V gene: TRBV29-1; clone size: NA; J gene: TRBJ2-7
CDR3 protein: CAISGHGEKLFF; V gene: TRBV10-3; clone size: NA; J gene: TRBJ1-4
CDR3 protein: CAWSVEGQPQHF; V gene: TRBV30; clone size: few; J gene: TRBJ1-5
CDR3 protein: CASSGLAGVETQYF; V gene: TRBV27; clone size: NA; J gene: TRBJ2-5
CDR3 protein: CASSLTSGGYEQFF; V gene: TRBV27; clone size: few; J gene: TRBJ2-1
CDR3 protein: CSATGVEQYF; V gene: TRBV29-1; clone size: NA; J gene: TRBJ2-7
CDR3 protein: CASSIRQNQPQHF; V gene: TRBV19; clone size: NA; J gene: TRBJ1-5
CDR3 protein: CASSLAGDTDTQYF; V gene: TRBV5-1; clone size: few; J gene: TRBJ2-3
CDR3 protein: CASSSTGHIRGYGYTF; V gene: TRBV7-2; clone size: few; J gene: TRBJ1-2
CDR3 protein: CASSPPAGVFDEQFF; V gene: TRBV18; clone size: NA; J gene: TRBJ2-1
CDR3 protein: CAWSLGTQETQYF; V gene: TRBV30; clone size: few; J gene: TRBJ2-5
CDR3 protein: CAIGAVAKNIQYF; V gene: TRBV28; clone size: few; J gene: TRBJ2-4
CDR3 protein: CAWSGTGRGGYTF; V gene: TRBV30; clone size: few; J gene: TRBJ1-2
CDR3 protein: CASSLRASGIGETQYF; V gene: TRBV7-9; clone size: few; J gene: TRBJ2-5
CDR3 protein: CSVQGLMNTEAFF; V gene: TRBV29-1; clone size: NA; J gene: TRBJ1-1
CDR3 protein: CASSLRVSSNTGELFF; V gene: TRBV11-2; clone size: few; J gene: TRBJ2-2
CDR3 protein: CASTRQVDSYEQYF; V gene: TRBV11-2; clone size: NA; J gene: TRBJ2-7
CDR3 protein: CASSSDRPSFGELFF; V gene: TRBV2; clone size: few; J gene: TRBJ2-2
CDR3 protein: CASSATPGTRHPLEQYF; V gene: TRBV28; clone size: NA; J gene: TRBJ2-7
CDR3 protein: CASSQTGGNTEAFF; V gene: TRBV18; clone size: once; J gene: TRBJ1-1
CDR3 protein: CSGWTGNTEAFF; V gene: TRBV29-1; clone size: NA; J gene: TRBJ1-1
CDR3 protein: CASSQGASDDYEQYF; V gene: TRBV4-2; clone size: few; J gene: TRBJ2-7
CDR3 protein: CASSPRTGHGYTF; V gene: TRBV7-9; clone size: few; J gene: TRBJ1-2
CDR3 protein: CSAISGSVATDTQYF; V gene: TRBV29-1; clone size: NA; J gene: TRBJ2-3
CDR3 protein: CASSSGTSHEQYF; V gene: TRBV11-2; clone size: NA; J gene: TRBJ2-7
CDR3 protein: CASSPRDRLNTEAFF; V gene: TRBV9; clone size: NA; J gene: TRBJ1-1
CDR3 protein: CASSFLAGGLNEQFF; V gene: TRBV5-1; clone size: few; J gene: TRBJ2-1
CDR3 protein: CASSYDSGVTYNEQFF; V gene: TRBV6-5; clone size: few; J gene: TRBJ2-1
CDR3 protein: CASSVDLRETQYF; V gene: TRBV9; clone size: NA; J gene: TRBJ2-5
CDR3 protein: CASWDRGGQPQHF; V gene: TRBV28; clone size: NA; J gene: TRBJ1-5
CDR3 protein: CASSYCRQGCGYTF; V gene: TRBV28; clone size: few; J gene: TRBJ1-2
CDR3 protein: CASSQILAGETDTQYF; V gene: TRBV7-9; clone size: NA; J gene: TRBJ2-3
CDR3 protein: CASSYTSGSGGEQFF; V gene: TRBV7-2; clone size: NA; J gene: TRBJ2-1
CDR3 protein: CSIDRGSGGYTF; V gene: TRBV29-1; clone size: few; J gene: TRBJ1-2
CDR3 protein: CASSPRPGLAEYEQYF; V gene: TRBV5-1; clone size: few; J gene: TRBJ2-7
CDR3 protein: CSVGRFRTDTQYF; V gene: TRBV29-1; clone size: few; J gene: TRBJ2-3
CDR3 protein: CASTLTRAGDYGYTF; V gene: TRBV27; clone size: NA; J gene: TRBJ1-2
CDR3 protein: CASSEDGGTNLYNEQFF; V gene: TRBV25-1; clone size: few; J gene: TRBJ2-1